This T cell receptor (beta chain) was profiled in a study of blood T cell repertoires in COVID-19. Background on the study: Italy, Spain and the United States were the sources of the convalescent and acute COVID-19 samples. T cells, B-cell-depleted T cells, or PBMCs provided the cDNA or gDNA that served as material.

Trimming removed 8 bases at V and 7 bases at J, with 18 bases between. The CDR3 runs 14 residues. Germline values: CDR1 MDHEN, CDR2 SYDVKM. Under the authors' procedure: Researchers report that nucleated cell counts were estimated from reference gene primer amplification. Generated by immunoSEQ multiplex PCR, the TCRdb table keeps only in-frame clones and is missing some. The V and J calls and clone size are taken from that table; D and trimming were inferred from the DNA. The sample lists around 300,000 clones, 88% seen once, with more than 3% in the top ten. The chain recombines TRBV28 with TRBJ1-5; D call uncertain. The sequence came from a woman aged 45-65 years with active or convalescent COVID-19. The sequenced sample was peripheral blood. CDR3 sequence reads: CASLTVGVGQPQHF. CDR3 nucleotide sequence: TGTGCCAGCCTTACGGTGGGAGTAGGACAGCCCCAGCATTTT. Complete variable domain (other parts from reference TRBV28 and TRBJ1-5): DVKVTQSSRYLVKRTGEKVFLECVQDMDHENMFWYRQDPGLGLRLIYFSYDVKMKEKGDIPEGYSVSREKKERFSLILESASTNQTSMYLCASLTVGVGQPQHFGDGTRLSIL.